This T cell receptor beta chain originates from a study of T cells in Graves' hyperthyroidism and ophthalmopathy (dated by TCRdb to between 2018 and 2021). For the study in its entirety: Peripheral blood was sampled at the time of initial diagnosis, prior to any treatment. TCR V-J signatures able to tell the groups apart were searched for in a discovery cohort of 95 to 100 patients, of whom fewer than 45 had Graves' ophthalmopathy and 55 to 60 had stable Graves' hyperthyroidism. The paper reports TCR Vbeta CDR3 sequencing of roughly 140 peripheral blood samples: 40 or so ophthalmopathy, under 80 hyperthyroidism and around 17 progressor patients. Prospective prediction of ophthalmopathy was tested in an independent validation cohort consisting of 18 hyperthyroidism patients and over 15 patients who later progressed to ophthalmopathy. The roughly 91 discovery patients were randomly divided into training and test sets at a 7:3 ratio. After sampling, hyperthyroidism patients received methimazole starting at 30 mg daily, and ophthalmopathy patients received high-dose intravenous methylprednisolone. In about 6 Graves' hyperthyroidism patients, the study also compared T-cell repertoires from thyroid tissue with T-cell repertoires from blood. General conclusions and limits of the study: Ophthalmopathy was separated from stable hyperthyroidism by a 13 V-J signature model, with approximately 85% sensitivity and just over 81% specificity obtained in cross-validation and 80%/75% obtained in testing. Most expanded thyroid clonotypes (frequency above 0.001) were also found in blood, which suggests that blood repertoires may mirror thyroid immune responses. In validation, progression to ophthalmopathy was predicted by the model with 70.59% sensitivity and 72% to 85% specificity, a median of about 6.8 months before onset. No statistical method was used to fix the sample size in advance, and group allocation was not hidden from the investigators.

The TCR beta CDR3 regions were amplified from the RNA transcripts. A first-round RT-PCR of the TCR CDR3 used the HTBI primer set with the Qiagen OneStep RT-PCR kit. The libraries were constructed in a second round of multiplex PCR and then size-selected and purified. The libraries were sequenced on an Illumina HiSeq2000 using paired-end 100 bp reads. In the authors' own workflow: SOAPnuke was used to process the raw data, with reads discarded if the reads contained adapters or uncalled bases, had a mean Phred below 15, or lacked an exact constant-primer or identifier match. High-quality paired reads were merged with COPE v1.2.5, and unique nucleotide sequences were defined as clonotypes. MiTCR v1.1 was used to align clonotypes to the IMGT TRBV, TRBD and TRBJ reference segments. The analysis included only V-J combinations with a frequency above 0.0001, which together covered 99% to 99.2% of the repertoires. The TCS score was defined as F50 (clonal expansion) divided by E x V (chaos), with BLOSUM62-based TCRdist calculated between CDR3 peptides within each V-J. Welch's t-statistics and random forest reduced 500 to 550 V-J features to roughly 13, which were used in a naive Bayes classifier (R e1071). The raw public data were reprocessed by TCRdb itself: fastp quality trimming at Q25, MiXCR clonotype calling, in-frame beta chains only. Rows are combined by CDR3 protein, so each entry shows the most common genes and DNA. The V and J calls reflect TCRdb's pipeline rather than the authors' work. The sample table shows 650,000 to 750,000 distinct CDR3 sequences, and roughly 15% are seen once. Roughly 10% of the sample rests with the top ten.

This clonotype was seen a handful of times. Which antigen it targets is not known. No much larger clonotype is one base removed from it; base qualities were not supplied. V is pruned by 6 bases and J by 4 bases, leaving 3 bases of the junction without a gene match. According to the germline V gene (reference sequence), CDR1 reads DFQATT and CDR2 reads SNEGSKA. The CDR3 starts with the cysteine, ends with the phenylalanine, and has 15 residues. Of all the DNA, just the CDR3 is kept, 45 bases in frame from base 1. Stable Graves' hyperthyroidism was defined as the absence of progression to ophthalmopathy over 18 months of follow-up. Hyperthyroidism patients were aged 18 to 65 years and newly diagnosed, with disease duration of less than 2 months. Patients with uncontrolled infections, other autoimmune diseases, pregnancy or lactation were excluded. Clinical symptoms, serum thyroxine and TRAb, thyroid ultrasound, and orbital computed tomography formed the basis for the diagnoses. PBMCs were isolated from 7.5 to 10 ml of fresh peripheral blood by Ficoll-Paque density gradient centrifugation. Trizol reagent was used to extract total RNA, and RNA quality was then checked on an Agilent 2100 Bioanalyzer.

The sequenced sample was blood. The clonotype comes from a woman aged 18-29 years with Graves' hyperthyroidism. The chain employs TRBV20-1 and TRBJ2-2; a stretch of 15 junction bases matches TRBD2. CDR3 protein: CSARTSGRATGELFF. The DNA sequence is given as TGCAGTGCGCGGACTAGCGGGAGGGCCACCGGGGAGCTGTTTTTT.